The entry below gives a single T cell receptor beta chain sequence along with its context. Some clones are missing from TCRdb's copy, which holds only in-frame ones; the method was immunoSEQ multiplex PCR. The table lists tens of thousands of clones, just over 85% of them singletons. This CDR3 is built from 15 residues. V was clipped by 0 bases and J by 5 bases; unmatched bases: 5. The germline CDR1 and CDR2 sequences are SGHRS and YFSETQ. The data are from a study of T cells in localized non-small cell lung cancer. The sequence was collected from a male donor at least 60 years old with stage III squamous cell lung carcinoma. This material consisted of peripheral blood, taken before any cancer treatment. The chain combines TRBV5-1 with TRBJ2-1; 7 nucleotides match TRBD2. In nucleotides, the CDR3 is TGCGCCAGCAGCTTGGTTGCGGGAGTTGACAATGAGCAGTTCTTC. Amino acids: CASSLVAGVDNEQFF. Supplemented by reference TRBV5-1 and TRBJ2-1, the full variable domain reads KAGVTQTPRYLIKTRGQQVTLSCSPISGHRSVSWYQQTPGQGLQFLFEYFSETQRNKGNFPGRFSGRQFSNSRSEMNVSTLELGDSALYLCASSLVAGVDNEQFFGPGTRLTVL.